This T cell receptor beta chain was captured in a study of blood T cell repertoires in COVID-19. Overall study: In each case, the material was cDNA or gDNA derived from T cells, B-cell-depleted T cells, or PBMCs.

The data were produced by immunoSEQ multiplex PCR, yet TCRdb's version contains in-frame clones alone and is incomplete. The sample holds 70,000 or so clones; roughly 91% are singletons and the top ten take about 11%. After removal of 4 bases from V and 4 bases from J, the junction contained 13 bases not matched to a gene. The CDR3 runs to 16 residues. The germline gives CDR1 SQVTM, CDR2 ANQGSEA. The clonotype comes from a woman between 18 and 29 years old with acute or convalescent COVID-19. Sequencing was carried out using peripheral blood. The V gene is TRBV29-1, the J gene TRBJ2-5, with 9 positions matching TRBD2. The CDR3 DNA reads TGCAGCGTTGTCGGGCTAGCGGGAAAAAAGGGAGAGACCCAGTACTTC. Its protein product is CSVVGLAGKKGETQYF. The full variable domain, completed using reference TRBV29-1 and TRBJ2-5, is SAVISQKPSRDICQRGTSLTIQCQVDSQVTMMFWYRQQPGQSLTLIATANQGSEATYESGFVIDKFPISRPNLTFSTLTVSNMSPEDSSIYLCSVVGLAGKKGETQYFGPGTRLLVL.